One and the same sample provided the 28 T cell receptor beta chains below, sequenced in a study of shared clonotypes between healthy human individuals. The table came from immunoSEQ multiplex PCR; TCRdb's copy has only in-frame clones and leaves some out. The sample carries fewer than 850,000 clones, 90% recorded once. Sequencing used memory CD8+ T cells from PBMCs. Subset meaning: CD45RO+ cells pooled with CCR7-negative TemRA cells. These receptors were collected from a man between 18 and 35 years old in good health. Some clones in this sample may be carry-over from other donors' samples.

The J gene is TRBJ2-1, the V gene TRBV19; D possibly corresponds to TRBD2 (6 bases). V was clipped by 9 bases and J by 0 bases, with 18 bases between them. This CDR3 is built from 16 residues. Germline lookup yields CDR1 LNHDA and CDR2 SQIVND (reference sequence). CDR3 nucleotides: TGTGCCAGCGCGGGGCAGGACTCCTACTCCTACAATGAGCAGTTCTTC. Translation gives CASAGQDSYSYNEQFF.

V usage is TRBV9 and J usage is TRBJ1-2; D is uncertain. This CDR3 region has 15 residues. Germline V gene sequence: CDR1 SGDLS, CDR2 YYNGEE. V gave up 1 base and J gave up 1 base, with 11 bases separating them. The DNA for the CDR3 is TGTGCCAGCAGCGTAAGCAGGAGTAATAACTATGGCTACACCTTC. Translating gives CASSVSRSNNYGYTF.

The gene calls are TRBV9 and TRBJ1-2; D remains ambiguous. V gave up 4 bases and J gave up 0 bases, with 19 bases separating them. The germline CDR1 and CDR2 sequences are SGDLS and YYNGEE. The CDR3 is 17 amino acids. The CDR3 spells CASSSRAEVLSNYGYTF. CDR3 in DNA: TGTGCCAGCAGCTCTAGGGCTGAGGTTCTCTCTAACTATGGCTACACCTTC.

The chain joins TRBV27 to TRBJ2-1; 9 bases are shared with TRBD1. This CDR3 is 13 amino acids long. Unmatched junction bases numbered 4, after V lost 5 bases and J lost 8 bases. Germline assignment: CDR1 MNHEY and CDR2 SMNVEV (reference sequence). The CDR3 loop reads CASSQDRGYEQFF. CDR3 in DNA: TGTGCCAGCAGTCAGGACAGGGGCTATGAGCAGTTCTTC.

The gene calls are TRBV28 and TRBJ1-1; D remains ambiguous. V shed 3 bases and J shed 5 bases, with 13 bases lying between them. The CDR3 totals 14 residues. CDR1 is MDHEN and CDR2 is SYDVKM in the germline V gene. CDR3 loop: CASSFSSWETEAFF. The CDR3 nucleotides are TGTGCCAGCAGTTTTAGCTCCTGGGAGACTGAAGCTTTCTTT.

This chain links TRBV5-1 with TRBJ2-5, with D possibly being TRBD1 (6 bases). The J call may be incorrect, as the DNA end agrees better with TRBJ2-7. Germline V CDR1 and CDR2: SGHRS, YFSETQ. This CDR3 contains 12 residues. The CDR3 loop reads CASNRDSYEQYF. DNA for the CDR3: TGCGCCAGCAACAGGGACTCCTACGAGCAGTACTTC.

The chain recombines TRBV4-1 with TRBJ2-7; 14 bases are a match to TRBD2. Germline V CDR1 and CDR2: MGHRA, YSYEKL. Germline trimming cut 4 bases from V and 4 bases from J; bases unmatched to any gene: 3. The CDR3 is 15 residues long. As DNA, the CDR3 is TGCGCCAGCAGCCTGGGGACTAGCGGGAGATACGAGCAGTACTTC. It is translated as CASSLGTSGRYEQYF.

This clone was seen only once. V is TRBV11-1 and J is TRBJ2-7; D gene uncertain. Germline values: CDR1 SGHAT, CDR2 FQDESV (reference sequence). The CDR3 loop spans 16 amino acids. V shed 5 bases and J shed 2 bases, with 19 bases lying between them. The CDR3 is CASSTPDSLRPYEQYF. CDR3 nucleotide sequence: TGTGCCAGCAGCACCCCCGACTCCTTAAGGCCCTACGAGCAGTACTTC.

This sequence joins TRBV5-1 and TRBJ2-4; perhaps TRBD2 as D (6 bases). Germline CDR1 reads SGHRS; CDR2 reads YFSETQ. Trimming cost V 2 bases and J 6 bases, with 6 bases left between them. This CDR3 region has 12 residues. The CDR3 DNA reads TGCGCCAGCAGCTTTAGCGGAAACATTCAGTACTTC. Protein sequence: CASSFSGNIQYF.

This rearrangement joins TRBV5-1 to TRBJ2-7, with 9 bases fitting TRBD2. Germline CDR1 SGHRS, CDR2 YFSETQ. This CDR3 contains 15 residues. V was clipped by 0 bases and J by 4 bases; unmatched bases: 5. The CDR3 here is CASSLDLAGAYEQYF. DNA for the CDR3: TGCGCCAGCAGCTTGGATTTAGCGGGAGCGTACGAGCAGTACTTC.

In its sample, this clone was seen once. The CDR3 nucleotides read TGTGCCAGTAGTCCGCTACTAGCGGGAGTGGACACAGATACGCAGTATTTT. Translating gives CASSPLLAGVDTDTQYF. The genes are TRBV19 and TRBJ2-3; 11 bases align to TRBD2. CDR3 length: 17 amino acids. The germline V gene has CDR1 LNHDA and CDR2 SQIVND (reference sequence). J was trimmed by 2 bases and V by 5 bases; bases with no gene match: 9.

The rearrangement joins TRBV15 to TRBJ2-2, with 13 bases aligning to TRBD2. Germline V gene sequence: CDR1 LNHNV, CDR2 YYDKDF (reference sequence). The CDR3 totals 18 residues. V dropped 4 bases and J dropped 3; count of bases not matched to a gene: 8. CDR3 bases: TGTGCCACCAGCACCCGGACTAGCGGGAGTATCGACACCGGGGAGCTGTTTTTT. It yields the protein CATSTRTSGSIDTGELFF.

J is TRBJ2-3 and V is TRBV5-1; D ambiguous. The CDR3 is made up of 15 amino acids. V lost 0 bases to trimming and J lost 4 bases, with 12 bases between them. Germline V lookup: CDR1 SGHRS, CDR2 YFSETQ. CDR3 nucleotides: TGCGCCAGCAGCTTGGCCCGGAATGAGGCAGATACGCAGTATTTT. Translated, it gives CASSLARNEADTQYF.

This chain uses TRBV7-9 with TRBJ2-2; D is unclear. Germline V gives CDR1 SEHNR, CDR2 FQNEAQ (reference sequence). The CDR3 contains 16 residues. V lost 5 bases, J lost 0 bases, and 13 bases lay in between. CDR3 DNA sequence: TGTGCCAGCAGCCCCTTGGGCGGAGCGAACACCGGGGAGCTGTTTTTT. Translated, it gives CASSPLGGANTGELFF.

CDR3: CASSWSEDRYEQYF. The CDR3 nucleotides read TGTGCCAGCAGTTGGTCGGAGGACCGCTACGAGCAGTACTTC. This chain joins TRBV6-5 and TRBJ2-7; the D gene is possibly TRBD2 (5 bases). Germline CDR1 MNHEY, CDR2 SVGAGI. With 4 bases removed from V and 3 bases from J, the gap between germline ends came to 13 bases. The CDR3 has 14 amino acids.

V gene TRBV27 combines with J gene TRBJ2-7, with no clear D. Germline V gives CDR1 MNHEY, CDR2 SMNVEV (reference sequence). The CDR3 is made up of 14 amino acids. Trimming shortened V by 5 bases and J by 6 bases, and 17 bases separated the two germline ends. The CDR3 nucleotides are TGTGCCAGCAGTCTAAACCCAATAATCACCGAGCAGTACTTC. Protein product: CASSLNPIITEQYF.

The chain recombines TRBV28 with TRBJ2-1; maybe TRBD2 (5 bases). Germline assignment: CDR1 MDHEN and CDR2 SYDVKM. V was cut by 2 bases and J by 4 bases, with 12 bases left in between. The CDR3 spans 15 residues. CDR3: CASSLLGGSYNEQFF. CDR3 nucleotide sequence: TGTGCCAGCAGTTTACTGGGCGGGTCTTACAATGAGCAGTTCTTC. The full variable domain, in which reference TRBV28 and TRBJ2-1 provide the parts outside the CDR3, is DVKVTQSSRYLVKRTGEKVFLECVQDMDHENMFWYRQDPGLGLRLIYFSYDVKMKEKGDIPEGYSVSREKKERFSLILESASTNQTSMYLCASSLLGGSYNEQFFGPGTRLTVL.

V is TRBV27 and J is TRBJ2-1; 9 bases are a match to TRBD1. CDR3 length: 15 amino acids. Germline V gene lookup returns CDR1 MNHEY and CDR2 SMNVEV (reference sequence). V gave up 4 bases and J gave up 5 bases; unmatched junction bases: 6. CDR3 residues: CASSWGDRAHNEQFF. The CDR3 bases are TGTGCCAGCAGTTGGGGGGACAGGGCCCACAATGAGCAGTTCTTC.

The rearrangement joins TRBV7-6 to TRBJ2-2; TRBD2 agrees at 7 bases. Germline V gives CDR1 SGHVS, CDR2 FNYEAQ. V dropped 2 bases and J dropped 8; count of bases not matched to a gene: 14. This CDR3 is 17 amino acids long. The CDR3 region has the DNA TGTGCCAGCAGCTTATCCGCCCGACAGCGGGACGGGGGGGAGCTGTTTTTT. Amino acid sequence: CASSLSARQRDGGELFF.

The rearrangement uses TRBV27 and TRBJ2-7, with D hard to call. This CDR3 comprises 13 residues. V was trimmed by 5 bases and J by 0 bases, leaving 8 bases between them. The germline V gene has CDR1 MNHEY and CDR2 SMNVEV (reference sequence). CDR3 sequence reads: CASSPHRSYEQYF. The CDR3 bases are TGTGCCAGCAGTCCCCACCGCTCCTACGAGCAGTACTTC.

The CDR3: CATLGLAEFSYEQYF. In nucleotides, the CDR3 is TGTGCCACTCTCGGACTAGCTGAGTTCTCCTACGAGCAGTACTTC. The rearrangement joins TRBV25-1 to TRBJ2-7; TRBD2 matches 8 bases. There are 15 residues in the CDR3. Per the germline V gene, CDR1 is MGHDK and CDR2 is SYGVNS. Germline trimming cut 10 bases from V and 0 bases from J; bases unmatched to any gene: 11.

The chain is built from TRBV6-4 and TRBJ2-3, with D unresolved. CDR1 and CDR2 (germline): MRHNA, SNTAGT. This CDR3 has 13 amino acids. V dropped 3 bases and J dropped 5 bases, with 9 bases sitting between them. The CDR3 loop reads CASSESRVDTQYF. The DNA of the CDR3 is TGTGCCAGCAGTGAGTCAAGGGTAGATACGCAGTATTTT.

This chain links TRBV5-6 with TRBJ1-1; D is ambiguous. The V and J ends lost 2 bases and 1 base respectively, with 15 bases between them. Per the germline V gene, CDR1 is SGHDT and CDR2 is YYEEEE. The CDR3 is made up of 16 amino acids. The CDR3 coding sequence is TGTGCCAGCAGCTTCGTCAACGGGCAACCGAACACTGAAGCTTTCTTT. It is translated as CASSFVNGQPNTEAFF.

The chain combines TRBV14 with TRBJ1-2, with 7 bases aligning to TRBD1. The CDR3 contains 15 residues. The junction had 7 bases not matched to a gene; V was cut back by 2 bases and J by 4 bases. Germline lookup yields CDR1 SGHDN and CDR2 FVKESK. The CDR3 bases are TGTGCCAGCAGCCAATGGGGGACAGTCTCCTATGGCTACACCTTC. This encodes CASSQWGTVSYGYTF.

The CDR3 protein is CASSYGTFSYNEQFF. The CDR3 region has the DNA TGTGCCAGCAGTTACGGGACGTTTTCCTACAATGAGCAGTTCTTC. V usage is TRBV27 and J usage is TRBJ2-1; either TRBD1 or TRBD2 may supply D (5 bases each). The CDR3 has 15 residues. Deletions cut 4 bases from V and 1 base from J, with 11 bases between. Germline assignment: CDR1 MNHEY and CDR2 SMNVEV (reference sequence).

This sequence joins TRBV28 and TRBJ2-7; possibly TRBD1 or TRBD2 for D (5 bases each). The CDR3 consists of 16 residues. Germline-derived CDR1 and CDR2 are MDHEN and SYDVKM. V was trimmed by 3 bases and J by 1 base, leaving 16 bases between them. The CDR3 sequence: CASSFSFTEGSYEQYF. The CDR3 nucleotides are TGTGCCAGCAGTTTTTCATTCACCGAGGGGTCCTACGAGCAGTACTTC.

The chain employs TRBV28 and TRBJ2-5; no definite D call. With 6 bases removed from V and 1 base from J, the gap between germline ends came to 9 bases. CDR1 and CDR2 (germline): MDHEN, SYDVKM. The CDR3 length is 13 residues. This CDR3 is CASSPTGQETQYF. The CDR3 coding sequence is TGTGCCAGCAGCCCGACCGGCCAAGAGACCCAGTACTTC.

This CDR3 reads CAATTGGYGYTF. The CDR3 DNA is TGTGCCGCCACGACAGGGGGCTATGGCTACACCTTC. The V gene is TRBV19, the J gene TRBJ1-2; TRBD1 aligns across 9 bases. V lost 11 bases to trimming and J lost 4 bases; unmatched junction nucleotides: 5. This CDR3 has 12 residues. The germline gives CDR1 LNHDA, CDR2 SQIVND (reference sequence).